This TCR beta chain was found in a study of early T cells in non-severe SARS-CoV-2 infection. Germline CDR1 MDHEN, CDR2 SYDVKM. With 8 bases removed from V and 7 bases from J, the gap between germline ends came to 18 bases. The CDR3 is 14 residues long. One entry per CDR3 protein results from TCRdb running MiXCR on the 5' RACE reads. The table shows 48,000 or so distinct CDR3 sequences, with 6.2% occurring only once. The sequencing here drew on whole blood, taken at baseline. J is TRBJ2-4 and V is TRBV28, with unresolved D. The TCR was taken from an adult who was a healthcare worker with PCR-confirmed SARS-CoV-2 infection or an uninfected control (not recorded which). CDR3 sequence reads: CASGPGSAQNIQYF. The CDR3 bases are TGTGCCAGCGGACCTGGGTCCGCGCAGAACATTCAGTACTTC.